The clone carrying this T cell receptor (beta chain) was picked up one time. This entry belongs to a study of blood T cells in healthy people across ages. The V and J ends lost 2 bases and 0 bases respectively, with 7 bases between them. The CDR3 loop spans 15 amino acids. CDR1 and CDR2 from the germline V gene are SGHTA and FQGTGA. A sample-barcoded 5' primer and a J-beta primer mix were used in a second PCR of roughly 6 to 12 cycles. TCRdb used MiXCR to reprocess the 5' RACE reads, holding one entry per CDR3 protein. The repertoire consists of around 1.1 million distinct CDR3 sequences, with 35% to 40% occurring once and the leading ten covering approximately 14%.

The sample consisted of blood. This TCR was sampled from a man in his late teens or twenties in good health. This chain connects TRBV7-3 to TRBJ2-2; D not resolved. This chain's CDR3 is CASSLSQANTGELFF. The CDR3 region has the DNA TGTGCCAGCAGCTTATCGCAGGCGAACACCGGGGAGCTGTTTTTT.